This entry lists 30 T cell receptor beta chains sequenced from one sample in a study of blood T cell repertoires in COVID-19. Generated by immunoSEQ multiplex PCR, the TCRdb table keeps only in-frame clones and is missing some. The sample yields approximately 200,000 clones, roughly 89% seen once. The sequenced sample consisted of PBMCs or T cells enriched from blood (not recorded which). These receptor sequences come from a man in his late teens or twenties with acute COVID-19.

This clone was detected ten times or more. The genes are TRBV5-4 and TRBJ2-1; TRBD1 matches at 8 bases. The V gene end was trimmed by 4 bases and the J gene end by 2 bases; junction bases not matched to a gene: 5. The length of the CDR3 is 15 residues. CDR1 and CDR2 (germline): SGHNT, YYREEE (reference sequence). The CDR3: CASSKGQGPYNEQFF. The CDR3 nucleotides read TGTGCCAGCAGCAAAGGACAGGGTCCCTACAATGAGCAGTTCTTC.

The V call is TRBV10-1, the J call TRBJ2-1, with 10 bases aligning to TRBD2. J lost 7 bases, V lost 8 bases, and 11 bases had no gene match. The CDR3 runs 15 residues. Germline CDR1 and CDR2: WNHNN and SYGVQD (reference sequence). DNA for the CDR3: TGCGCCAGCGGTTCTAGCGGGAGTTTAGGGAATGAGCAGTTCTTC. Its translation is CASGSSGSLGNEQFF.

This rearrangement joins TRBV7-9 to TRBJ2-5; 9 nucleotides match TRBD1. This CDR3 comprises 15 residues. Unmatched junction bases numbered 7, after V lost 3 bases and J lost 5 bases. Per the germline V gene, CDR1 is SEHNR and CDR2 is FQNEAQ (reference sequence). Here the CDR3 reads CASSFQQGAPETQYF. CDR3 sequence (DNA): TGTGCCAGCAGCTTCCAACAGGGGGCGCCGGAGACCCAGTACTTC. Full variable domain (outside the CDR3, taken from reference TRBV7-9 and TRBJ2-5): DTGVSQNPRHKITKRGQNVTFRCDPISEHNRLYWYRQTLGQGPEFLTYFQNEAQLEKSRLLSDRFSAERPKGSFSTLEIQRTEQGDSAMYLCASSFQQGAPETQYFGPGTRLLVL.

This clone was detected only a few times. This rearrangement joins TRBV7-3 to TRBJ1-2; D is possibly TRBD1 (6 bases). The CDR3 length is 16 residues. With 5 bases removed from V and 6 bases from J, the gap between germline ends came to 22 bases. CDR1 and CDR2 from the germline V gene are SGHTA and FQGTGA. The CDR3 spells CASSPDSATPPDGYTF. CDR3 sequence (DNA): TGTGCCAGCAGCCCGGACAGCGCAACCCCCCCAGATGGCTACACCTTC.

The chain combines TRBV18 with TRBJ2-1; 8 bases agree with TRBD1. Germline CDR1 and CDR2: KGHSH and LQKENI. With V trimmed by 4 bases and J by 8 bases, 16 bases remained unmatched. The CDR3 covers 17 residues. The CDR3: CASSQRQRGQGAHEQFF. CDR3 coding DNA: TGTGCCAGCTCACAACGACAACGCGGGCAGGGGGCACATGAGCAGTTCTTC.

This clone was detected once. This chain connects TRBV21-1 to TRBJ1-2; the table names TRBD1, a call not compared with the DNA. TRBV21-1 is termed a pseudogene. This CDR3 spans 17 amino acids. The CDR3 DNA follows: TGTGCCAGCAGCAAGGGGACAGGGGGCCCACTCCTATATGGCTACACCTTC. This encodes CASSKGTGGPLLYGYTF.

The gene calls are TRBV6-5 and TRBJ1-2, with a tentative D call TRBD1 (6 bases). Trimming stripped 6 bases from V and 0 bases from J, with 11 bases between. The CDR3 is 14 amino acids. Germline CDR1 reads MNHEY; CDR2 reads SVGAGI. The CDR3 nucleotides read TGTGCCAGCAGCCTGGGACACTCTAACTATGGCTACACCTTC. Protein product: CASSLGHSNYGYTF.

In DNA, the CDR3 is TGTGCCACCTCAATCGACAAGGCACAAGAGACCCAGTACTTC. This gives the protein CATSIDKAQETQYF. This rearrangement joins TRBV28 to TRBJ2-5, with no clear D. The CDR3 totals 14 residues. Per the germline V gene, CDR1 is MDHEN and CDR2 is SYDVKM. V shed 10 bases and J shed 2 bases, with 17 bases lying between them.

The gene calls are TRBV29-1 and TRBJ1-2, with TRBD1 identical over 7 bases. Unmatched junction bases numbered 9, after V lost 6 bases and J lost 8 bases. Germline assignment: CDR1 SQVTM and CDR2 ANQGSEA. This CDR3 is 12 amino acids long. As DNA, the CDR3 is TGCAGCGTGGGACAGACCCCTTTGGGCTACACCTTC. Protein: CSVGQTPLGYTF. The full variable domain, with the rest looked up from reference TRBV29-1 and TRBJ1-2, is SAVISQKPSRDICQRGTSLTIQCQVDSQVTMMFWYRQQPGQSLTLIATANQGSEATYESGFVIDKFPISRPNLTFSTLTVSNMSPEDSSIYLCSVGQTPLGYTFGSGTRLTVV.

J is TRBJ1-2 and V is TRBV11-3; D not certain. CDR3 length: 13 amino acids. V gave up 4 bases and J gave up 5 bases, with 11 bases separating them. The V gene's germline CDR1 is SGHNT and CDR2 YENEEA. The CDR3 DNA is TGTGCCAGCAGCTCATACACCGAATATGGCTACACCTTC. Its translation: CASSSYTEYGYTF.

The chain recombines TRBV21-1 with TRBJ1-4; TRBD1, as called in the table, went unchecked against the DNA. TRBV21-1 is marked as a pseudogene. This CDR3 contains 22 residues. CDR3 in DNA: TGTGCCAGTTCTACGGGAGACCTAACCGGGACAGGGGGTGTTGCAACTAATGAAAAACTGTTTTTT. Translated: CASSTGDLTGTGGVATNEKLFF.

This chain joins TRBV5-1 and TRBJ1-1; D remains ambiguous. Deletions cut 1 base from V and 3 bases from J, with 4 bases between. Germline loops: CDR1 SGHRS, CDR2 YFSETQ. The CDR3 spans 12 residues. In DNA, the CDR3 is TGCGCCAGCAGCTTGCCAGACACTGAAGCTTTCTTT. Residues: CASSLPDTEAFF.

This sequence joins TRBV28 and TRBJ2-3, with a weak D call TRBD2 (5 bases). The CDR3 loop spans 16 amino acids. Trimming stripped 3 bases from V and 0 bases from J, with 13 bases between. Germline V CDR1 and CDR2: MDHEN, SYDVKM. DNA for the CDR3: TGTGCCAGCAGTTTGGACGGAGGTACTAGCACAGATACGCAGTATTTT. As protein: CASSLDGGTSTDTQYF. The entire variable domain, with the rest obtained from reference TRBV28 and TRBJ2-3, is as follows: DVKVTQSSRYLVKRTGEKVFLECVQDMDHENMFWYRQDPGLGLRLIYFSYDVKMKEKGDIPEGYSVSREKKERFSLILESASTNQTSMYLCASSLDGGTSTDTQYFGPGTRLTVL.

This chain connects TRBV5-6 to TRBJ1-2, with D maybe TRBD1 (5 bases). CDR3 length: 17 residues. The germline V and J ends were trimmed by 6 bases and 2 bases, with 23 bases remaining between them. Per the germline V gene, CDR1 is SGHDT and CDR2 is YYEEEE. CDR3 protein: CASNRGFGRRLNYGYTF. The CDR3 DNA reads as TGTGCCAGCAATCGGGGGTTTGGACGGCGCTTAAACTATGGCTACACCTTC.

This sequence joins TRBV5-1 and TRBJ1-1, with D perhaps matching TRBD1 (5 bases). V lost 3 bases and J lost 6, with 9 bases in between. This CDR3 contains 12 residues. Germline loops: CDR1 SGHRS, CDR2 YFSETQ. CDR3 residues: CASSWGGPEAFF. CDR3 sequence (DNA): TGCGCCAGCAGCTGGGGGGGTCCTGAAGCTTTCTTT. The variable domain in full, completed from reference TRBV5-1 and TRBJ1-1, reads KAGVTQTPRYLIKTRGQQVTLSCSPISGHRSVSWYQQTPGQGLQFLFEYFSETQRNKGNFPGRFSGRQFSNSRSEMNVSTLELGDSALYLCASSWGGPEAFFGQGTRLTVV.

The chain joins TRBV10-1 to TRBJ2-7; D is unresolved. CDR1 and CDR2 from the germline V gene are WNHNN and SYGVQD (reference sequence). Trimming pared 8 bases from V and 2 bases from J, leaving 7 bases between. CDR3 length: 11 residues. CDR3 in amino acids: CASVFAYEQYF. CDR3 sequence (DNA): TGCGCCAGCGTGTTCGCCTACGAGCAGTACTTC.

The V and J genes are TRBV14 and TRBJ2-1; TRBD1 matches 11 bases. V was pared by 3 bases and J by 6 bases, with 4 bases of the junction left unmatched. The CDR3 spans 15 residues. Germline values: CDR1 SGHDN, CDR2 FVKESK. CDR3 DNA sequence: TGTGCCAGCAGCCAGATCGGGACAGGGGGCAATGAGCAGTTCTTC. This gives the protein CASSQIGTGGNEQFF.

A few counts support this clone. The chain couples TRBV14 to TRBJ2-7, with D maybe TRBD1 (5 bases). In germline, CDR1 is SGHDN, CDR2 FVKESK. V lost 4 bases and J 7 bases, leaving 14 bases between the germline ends. This CDR3 is built from 13 residues. This CDR3 reads CASSPAWGGEQYF. In DNA, the CDR3 is TGTGCCAGCAGCCCCGCCTGGGGCGGAGAGCAGTACTTC.

The chain is built from TRBV7-9 and TRBJ1-1, with D unresolved. From germline, CDR1 is SEHNR and CDR2 FQNEAQ (reference sequence). The CDR3 totals 12 residues. The CDR3 loop reads CLQNEGGTEAFF. The CDR3 bases are TGTTTACAGAACGAGGGCGGCACTGAAGCTTTCTTT.

A word on this clone: Other nucleotide sequences in the sample specify the same CDR3. The V and J genes are TRBV5-4 and TRBJ1-1; 8 bases match TRBD1. CDR1 SGHNT and CDR2 YYREEE come from the germline V gene (reference sequence). The CDR3 has 14 amino acids. J was trimmed by 3 bases and V by 0 bases; bases with no gene match: 1. The CDR3 spells CASSLDRGDTEAFF. CDR3 nucleotide sequence: TGTGCCAGCAGCTTGGACAGGGGGGACACTGAAGCTTTCTTT.

The CDR3 sequence is CASSSRRRATSYEQYF. The CDR3 nucleotides read TGTGCCAGCAGCTCCCGCCGGAGGGCAACCTCCTACGAGCAGTACTTC. The gene calls are TRBV5-8 and TRBJ2-7; tentatively, D is TRBD2 (6 bases). CDR3 length: 16 residues. The V and J ends lost 3 bases and 0 bases respectively, with 16 bases between them. The V gene's germline CDR1 is SGHTS and CDR2 YDEGEE. Together with reference TRBV5-8 and TRBJ2-7, the CDR3 gives the full variable domain: EAGVTQSPTHLIKTRGQQATLRCSPISGHTSVYWYQQALGLGLQFLLWYDEGEERNRGNFPPRFSGRQFPNYSSELNVNALELEDSALYLCASSSRRRATSYEQYFGPGTRLTVT.

The chain combines TRBV5-6 with TRBJ2-7; 8 positions match TRBD2. Germline V gene lookup returns CDR1 SGHDT and CDR2 YYEEEE. V trimming: 1 base; J trimming: 3 bases; junction bases outside the gene matches: 6. This CDR3 is 15 amino acids long. The CDR3 coding sequence is TGTGCCAGCAGCTTGAGAGCGGGAGAGGGCTACGAGCAGTACTTC. Protein product: CASSLRAGEGYEQYF.

The V gene is TRBV13, the J gene TRBJ2-2, with 7 bases matching TRBD1. Germline V gene data show CDR1 as PRHDT and CDR2 as FYEKMQ (reference sequence). V shed 4 bases and J 1 base; nucleotides not matched to a gene: 9. This CDR3 is 17 amino acids long. The CDR3 nucleotides are TGTGCCAGCAGCTACAACCGGGACAGCTTGAACACCGGGGAGCTGTTTTTT. This gives the protein CASSYNRDSLNTGELFF.

The rearrangement joins TRBV18 to TRBJ2-1, with TRBD2 matching 7 bases. CDR3 length: 16 amino acids. J was trimmed by 4 bases and V by 0 bases; bases with no gene match: 6. CDR1 is KGHSH, CDR2 LQKENI, per germline. In DNA form, the CDR3 reads TGTGCCAGCTCACCACCCGGACTAGACTTATACAATGAGCAGTTCTTC. It yields the protein CASSPPGLDLYNEQFF.

V usage is TRBV3-1 (or the pseudogene TRBV3-2) and J usage is TRBJ1-3, with a tentative D call TRBD1 (5 bases). CDR1 and CDR2 (germline): LGHDT, YNNKEL (reference sequence). Trimming took off 4 bases at V and 3 bases at J, with 19 bases between the two ends. The CDR3 length is 17 residues. The CDR3 region is CASSRGGTSSYGNTIYF. CDR3 DNA sequence: TGTGCCAGCAGCCGAGGCGGGACCTCCTCATATGGAAACACCATATATTTT.

This chain connects TRBV21-1 to TRBJ1-6; TRBD1 is the table's D call and was not checked against the DNA. TRBV21-1 is termed a pseudogene. The CDR3 is made up of 18 amino acids. Written as DNA, the CDR3 is TGTGCCAGCAGCAAATGGCCCTACAGGGGCTCCTATAATTCACCCCTCCACTTT. Amino acids: CASSKWPYRGSYNSPLHF.

The rearrangement joins TRBV30 to TRBJ1-1; D is perhaps TRBD1 (5 bases). The germline CDR1 and CDR2 sequences are GTSNPN and SVGIG (reference sequence). This CDR3 comprises 11 residues. V was trimmed by 3 bases and J by 10 bases, leaving 12 bases between them. The CDR3 DNA reads TGTGCCTGGAGGGTTATAAGGGGAGCTTTCTTT. This translates into CAWRVIRGAFF.

The chain has TRBV6-5 and TRBJ2-1, with no clear D. The CDR3 covers 12 residues. The V and J ends lost 4 bases and 7 bases respectively, with 8 bases between them. Per the germline V gene, CDR1 is MNHEY and CDR2 is SVGAGI. The CDR3: CASSLVLNEQFF. CDR3 bases: TGTGCCAGCAGTTTAGTGCTGAATGAGCAGTTCTTC.

The genes are TRBV28 and TRBJ2-7; D uncertain. The CDR3 extends over 17 amino acids. V lost 1 base and J lost 2, with 18 bases in between. Germline CDR1 reads MDHEN; CDR2 reads SYDVKM. CDR3 in amino acids: CASSLSDYYSPPYEQYF. CDR3 coding DNA: TGTGCCAGCAGTTTATCGGATTACTATAGCCCGCCCTACGAGCAGTACTTC.

The chain is built from TRBV7-9 and TRBJ1-1; the match to TRBD1 covers 7 bases. Germline CDR1 and CDR2: SEHNR and FQNEAQ (reference sequence). The length of the CDR3 is 15 residues. The V segment lost 6 bases and the J segment 7 bases; nucleotides outside the gene matches: 14. DNA of the CDR3: TGTGCCAGCAGGCTCGGGACAGCCAATGATGGTGAAGCTTTCTTT. This gives the protein CASRLGTANDGEAFF. The entire variable domain, with the rest obtained from reference TRBV7-9 and TRBJ1-1, is as follows: DTGVSQNPRHKITKRGQNVTFRCDPISEHNRLYWYRQTLGQGPEFLTYFQNEAQLEKSRLLSDRFSAERPKGSFSTLEIQRTEQGDSAMYLCASRLGTANDGEAFFGQGTRLTVV.